One and the same sample provided the 27 T cell receptor beta chains below, sequenced in a study of blood T cell repertoires in COVID-19. The method was immunoSEQ multiplex PCR; TCRdb's version includes in-frame clones alone and lacks a portion of them. The sample includes more than 250,000 clones, 86% seen only once; the top ten take about 2.2%. The sequenced sample was peripheral blood. These receptors all stem from a young woman who had recovered from COVID-19.

V usage is TRBV5-6 and J usage is TRBJ1-3; maybe TRBD1 (6 bases). The CDR3 covers 15 residues. V lost 4 bases, J lost 0 bases, and 11 bases lay in between. Germline CDR1 is SGHDT and CDR2 is YYEEEE. CDR3 amino acids: CASSRDRFSGNTIYF. CDR3 bases: TGTGCCAGCAGCAGAGACAGGTTCTCTGGAAACACCATATATTTT.

The table lists this clone with a count of one. The chain links TRBV13 to TRBJ1-2; weak D call: TRBD1 (5 bases). The V end was cut by 5 bases, the J end by 0 bases, with 13 bases between. The CDR3 is made up of 15 amino acids. Germline lookup yields CDR1 PRHDT and CDR2 FYEKMQ (reference sequence). DNA for the CDR3: TGTGCCAGCAGCGAACAGGTGAAAGCTAACTATGGCTACACCTTC. It yields the protein CASSEQVKANYGYTF.

V usage is TRBV15 and J usage is TRBJ1-2, with TRBD1 as a possible D gene (6 bases). This CDR3 is built from 15 residues. CDR1 and CDR2 from the germline V gene are LNHNV and YYDKDF (reference sequence). V lost 8 bases, J lost 2 bases, and 18 bases lay in between. In DNA, the CDR3 is TGTGCCACCGTACGGGACAACCAGGGAAACTATGGCTACACCTTC. Residues: CATVRDNQGNYGYTF.

The chain recombines TRBV4-1 with TRBJ1-2, with unresolved D. CDR1 and CDR2 from the germline V gene are MGHRA and YSYEKL. This CDR3 comprises 13 residues. V dropped 3 bases and J dropped 2 bases, with 7 bases sitting between them. The DNA of the CDR3 is TGCGCCAGCAGCCATCAGGCAAACTATGGCTACACCTTC. Translating it yields CASSHQANYGYTF.

The chain carries TRBV6-6 and TRBJ1-2; D call uncertain. The CDR3 extends over 15 amino acids. Trimming took off 0 bases at V and 0 bases at J, with 8 bases between the two ends. Looked up from germline, CDR1 is MNHNY and CDR2 is SVGAGI (reference sequence). CDR3 in amino acids: CASSYSTLANYGYTF. CDR3 coding DNA: TGTGCCAGCAGTTACTCTACACTAGCTAACTATGGCTACACCTTC.

V and J are TRBV7-2 and TRBJ2-1, with 7 positions matching TRBD2. The CDR3 runs 18 residues. Germline V gene lookup returns CDR1 SGHTA and CDR2 FQGNSA. Trimming cost V 1 base and J 1 base; bases outside gene matches: 10. CDR3 residues: CASSLGGRLALSYNEQFF. CDR3 sequence (DNA): TGTGCCAGCAGCTTAGGGGGCCGACTAGCCTTATCCTACAATGAGCAGTTCTTC.

The chain employs TRBV30 and TRBJ2-7; no clear D gene. Germline V gene sequence: CDR1 GTSNPN, CDR2 SVGIG (reference sequence). V gave up 0 bases and J gave up 5 bases, with 11 bases separating them. The CDR3 covers 13 residues. The CDR3 here is CAWSVERLDEQYF. In DNA, the CDR3 is TGTGCCTGGAGTGTAGAGCGATTGGACGAGCAGTACTTC.

This chain connects TRBV5-5 to TRBJ1-2; D might be TRBD1 (6 bases). Per germline, CDR1 SGHKS and CDR2 YYEKEE (reference sequence). The CDR3 is 15 amino acids. The V and J ends lost 4 bases and 13 bases respectively, with 26 bases between them. CDR3 loop: CASSPEMFGGVGRTF. The CDR3 DNA is TGTGCCAGCAGCCCCGAGATGTTTGGGGGCGTAGGCCGCACCTTC. Using reference TRBV5-5 and TRBJ1-2 for the parts outside the CDR3, the full variable domain is DAGVTQSPTHLIKTRGQQVTLRCSPISGHKSVSWYQQVLGQGPQFIFQYYEKEERGRGNFPDRFSARQFPNYSSELNVNALLLGDSALYLCASSPEMFGGVGRTFGSGTRLTVV.

The chain employs TRBV2 and TRBJ2-5; maybe TRBD2 (5 bases). Trimming left V 3 bases short and J 6 bases short, with 11 bases between. Germline CDR1 SNHLY, CDR2 FYNNEI. The CDR3 sequence is 13 residues long. DNA of the CDR3: TGTGCCAGCAGTGAGGAGGTTGAGAAGACCCAGTACTTC. This encodes CASSEEVEKTQYF.

This clone was seen a handful of times. This chain connects TRBV28 to TRBJ1-5; the D gene is possibly TRBD1 (6 bases). The CDR3 has 17 amino acids. Germline V lookup: CDR1 MDHEN, CDR2 SYDVKM. Trimming cost V 3 bases and J 11 bases, with 26 bases left between them. The CDR3 coding sequence is TGTGCCAGCAGTTTGTGGGGGCAGGGCCCAGCGGGACCAGCCCAGCATTTT. It is translated as CASSLWGQGPAGPAQHF.

The V gene is TRBV7-8, the J gene TRBJ2-3; D may be TRBD1 (5 bases). Germline loops: CDR1 SGHVS, CDR2 FQNEAQ. V was trimmed by 4 bases and J by 9 bases, leaving 14 bases between them. The length of the CDR3 is 13 residues. The CDR3: CASSSPQGVTQYF. CDR3 nucleotide sequence: TGTGCCAGCAGCTCCCCTCAGGGTGTCACGCAGTATTTT.

The DNA of the CDR3 is TGTGCCACCAGTGGGACAGGGGGTCGAGAGCAGTACTTC. Amino acids: CATSGTGGREQYF. This sequence joins TRBV24-1 and TRBJ2-7; 10 positions match TRBD1. Per germline, CDR1 KGHDR and CDR2 SFDVKD. The CDR3 length is 13 residues. With 5 bases clipped from V and 7 bases from J, the junction kept 4 bases outside the gene matches.

V is TRBV5-6 and J is TRBJ2-1; D perhaps matches TRBD2 (7 bases). The CDR3 covers 15 residues. Trimming cost V 2 bases and J 7 bases, with 16 bases left between them. Germline values: CDR1 SGHDT, CDR2 YYEEEE. The CDR3 DNA is TGTGCCAGCAGCTTTTGGGGGCGGGGGCGGAATGAGCAGTTCTTC. Translated: CASSFWGRGRNEQFF.

The genes are TRBV4-2 and TRBJ2-5, with D possibly being TRBD2 (5 bases). The V gene's germline CDR1 is LGHNA and CDR2 YNFKEQ. V was trimmed by 1 base and J by 2 bases, leaving 17 bases between them. The length of the CDR3 is 17 residues. As DNA, the CDR3 is TGTGCCAGCAGCCAAGTTGGGTGGGCAGGCGGGCAAGAGACCCAGTACTTC. It encodes CASSQVGWAGGQETQYF.

The CDR3 DNA reads TGTGCCGGTACAGTGACCGCTAGCTCACCCCTCCACTTT. Translating it yields CAGTVTASSPLHF. The chain couples TRBV30 to TRBJ1-6; no definite D call. Germline V gives CDR1 GTSNPN, CDR2 SVGIG (reference sequence). The germline V and J ends were trimmed by 8 bases and 10 bases, with 18 bases remaining between them. The CDR3 runs 13 residues.

This sequence joins TRBV10-3 and TRBJ2-5, with 13 bases lining up with TRBD2. The DNA end lines up better with TRBJ2-7; the J call may be wrong. CDR3 length equals 13 residues. CDR1 is ENHRY, CDR2 SYGVKD, per germline. The CDR3 protein is CATRTSGSDEQYF. CDR3 nucleotides: TGTGCCACCCGGACTAGCGGGAGCGACGAGCAGTACTTC.

This chain joins TRBV29-1 and TRBJ2-2; TRBD1 matches at 10 bases. The germline V gene has CDR1 SQVTM and CDR2 ANQGSEA. After removal of 7 bases from V and 6 bases from J, the junction contained 8 bases not matched to a gene. This CDR3 comprises 14 residues. CDR3 nucleotide sequence: TGCAGCGCCAGAGACAGGGGGCGCGCCGGGGAGCTGTTTTTT. It is translated as CSARDRGRAGELFF.

For this clone: Other DNA sequences in this sample translate to the same CDR3. This chain connects TRBV6-4 to TRBJ2-1; 8 bases line up with TRBD2. J was trimmed by 3 bases and V by 0 bases; bases with no gene match: 1. Germline V gene data show CDR1 as MRHNA and CDR2 as SNTAGT. This CDR3 is 15 amino acids long. The CDR3 loop is CASSDSSGSYNEQFF. DNA of the CDR3: TGTGCCAGCAGTGACTCGAGCGGGAGCTACAATGAGCAGTTCTTC.

The J gene is TRBJ1-1, the V gene TRBV20-1; the match to TRBD1 covers 9 bases. V shed 3 bases, J shed 2 bases, and the junction held 7 bases outside the gene matches. CDR1 and CDR2 (germline): DFQATT, SNEGSKA (reference sequence). There are 15 residues in the CDR3. The CDR3 DNA sequence: TGCAGTGCTAGTGGTGGACAGGGGTTCAACACTGAAGCTTTCTTT. It specifies CSASGGQGFNTEAFF.

The chain combines TRBV9 with TRBJ2-3; D is ambiguous. The germline V gene has CDR1 SGDLS and CDR2 YYNGEE. V was trimmed by 0 bases and J by 0 bases, leaving 5 bases between them. The CDR3 totals 14 residues. The CDR3 sequence: CASSVGPSTDTQYF. The CDR3 bases are TGTGCCAGCAGCGTAGGTCCAAGCACAGATACGCAGTATTTT.

The V and J genes are TRBV6-5 and TRBJ2-3, with 11 bases aligning to TRBD1. Germline CDR1 reads MNHEY; CDR2 reads SVGAGI. The trim removed 8 bases at V and 3 bases at J, leaving 4 bases unmatched. There are 14 residues in the CDR3. The CDR3 DNA follows: TGTGCCAGCGAGGACAGGGGGCTTACAGATACGCAGTATTTT. Encoded protein: CASEDRGLTDTQYF.

The V call is TRBV4-3, the J call TRBJ2-5; possible D gene TRBD2, 6 bases. The germline gives CDR1 LGHNA, CDR2 YSLEER. The V and J ends lost 0 bases and 5 bases respectively, with 13 bases between them. The CDR3 sequence is 15 residues long. The CDR3 protein is CASSQEGGLGETQYF. The CDR3 DNA follows: TGCGCCAGCAGCCAAGAGGGGGGATTGGGGGAGACCCAGTACTTC.

V is TRBV3-1 (or the pseudogene TRBV3-2) and J is TRBJ2-5; weak D call: TRBD2 (6 bases). Trimming pared 0 bases from V and 5 bases from J, leaving 13 bases between. The CDR3 has 15 residues. The germline V gene encodes CDR1 LGHDT and CDR2 YNNKEL (reference sequence). CDR3 amino acids: CASSQEPSGEETQYF. The CDR3 coding sequence is TGTGCCAGCAGCCAAGAACCTTCGGGGGAGGAGACCCAGTACTTC.

This chain links TRBV7-9 with TRBJ2-1; the match to TRBD2 covers 11 bases. Trimming cost V 2 bases and J 9 bases; bases outside gene matches: 9. The length of the CDR3 is 16 residues. Germline CDR1 reads SEHNR; CDR2 reads FQNEAQ (reference sequence). The CDR3 loop reads CASSLLAGGWGAEQFF. CDR3 bases: TGTGCCAGCAGCTTACTAGCGGGAGGTTGGGGGGCTGAGCAGTTCTTC.

Only one count was recorded for this clone. This chain uses TRBV4-1 with TRBJ1-3; 9 positions match TRBD1. Looked up from germline, CDR1 is MGHRA and CDR2 is YSYEKL. The CDR3 is 18 residues long. Germline trimming cut 4 bases from V and 0 bases from J; bases unmatched to any gene: 10. CDR3 bases: TGCGCCAGCAGCCCTACACCATTGACAGGGGGCTCTGGAAACACCATATATTTT. It encodes CASSPTPLTGGSGNTIYF.

This clone was found once. The rearrangement uses TRBV3-1 (or the pseudogene TRBV3-2) and TRBJ1-4, with TRBD1 as a possible D gene (6 bases). The germline CDR1 and CDR2 sequences are LGHDT and YNNKEL (reference sequence). Trimming pared 1 base from V and 8 bases from J, leaving 11 bases between. The CDR3 has 14 residues. The CDR3 nucleotides read TGTGCCAGCAGCCAAGGACAGGCTAGGGAAAAACTGTTTTTT. Translation: CASSQGQAREKLFF.

This chain uses TRBV6-1 with TRBJ2-7; 9 bases are shared with TRBD1. Germline CDR1 MNHNS, CDR2 SASEGT. Trimming removed 6 bases from V and 2 bases from J; junction bases left unmatched: 11. The CDR3 runs 16 residues. The CDR3 sequence is CASREQPGQGPYEQYF. The DNA for the CDR3 is TGTGCCAGCAGGGAACAGCCGGGACAGGGTCCCTACGAGCAGTACTTC.